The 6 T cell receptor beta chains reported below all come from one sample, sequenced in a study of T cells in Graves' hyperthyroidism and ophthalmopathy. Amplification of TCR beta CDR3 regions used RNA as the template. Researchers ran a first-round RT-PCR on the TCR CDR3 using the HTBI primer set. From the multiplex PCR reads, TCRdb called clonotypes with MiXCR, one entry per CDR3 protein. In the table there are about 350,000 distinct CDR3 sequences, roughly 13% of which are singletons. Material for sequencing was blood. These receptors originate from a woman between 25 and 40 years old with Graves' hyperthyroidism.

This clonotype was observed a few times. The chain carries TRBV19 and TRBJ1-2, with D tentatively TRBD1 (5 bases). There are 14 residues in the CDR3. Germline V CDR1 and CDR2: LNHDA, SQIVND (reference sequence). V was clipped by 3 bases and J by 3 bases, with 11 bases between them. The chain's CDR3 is CASSMTGGDYGYTF. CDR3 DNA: TGTGCCAGTAGTATGACCGGAGGGGACTATGGCTACACCTTC.

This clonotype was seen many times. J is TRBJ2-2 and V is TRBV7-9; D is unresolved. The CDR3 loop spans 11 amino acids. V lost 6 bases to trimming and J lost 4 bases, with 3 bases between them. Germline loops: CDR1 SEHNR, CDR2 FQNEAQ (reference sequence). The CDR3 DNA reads TGTGCCAGCAGAATCACCGGGGAGCTGTTTTTT. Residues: CASRITGELFF.

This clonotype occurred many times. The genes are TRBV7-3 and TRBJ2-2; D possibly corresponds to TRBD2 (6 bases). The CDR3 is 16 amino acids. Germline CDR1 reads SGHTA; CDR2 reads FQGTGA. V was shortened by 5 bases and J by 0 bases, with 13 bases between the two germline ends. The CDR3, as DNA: TGTGCCAGCAGCATGGGAGGCGGACCGAACACCGGGGAGCTGTTTTTT. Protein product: CASSMGGGPNTGELFF.

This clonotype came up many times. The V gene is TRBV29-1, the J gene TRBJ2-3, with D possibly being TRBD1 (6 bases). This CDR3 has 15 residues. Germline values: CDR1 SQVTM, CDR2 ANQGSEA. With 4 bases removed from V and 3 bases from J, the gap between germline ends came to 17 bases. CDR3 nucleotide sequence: TGCAGCGTTGGACGTGAAGGGGGAAGGACAGATACGCAGTATTTT. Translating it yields CSVGREGGRTDTQYF.

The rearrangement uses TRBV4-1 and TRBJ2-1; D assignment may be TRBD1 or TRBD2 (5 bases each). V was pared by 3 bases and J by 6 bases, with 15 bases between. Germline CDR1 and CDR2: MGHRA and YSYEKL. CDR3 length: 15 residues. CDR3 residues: CASSQIQGAANEQFF. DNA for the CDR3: TGCGCCAGCAGCCAGATCCAGGGAGCCGCCAATGAGCAGTTCTTC.

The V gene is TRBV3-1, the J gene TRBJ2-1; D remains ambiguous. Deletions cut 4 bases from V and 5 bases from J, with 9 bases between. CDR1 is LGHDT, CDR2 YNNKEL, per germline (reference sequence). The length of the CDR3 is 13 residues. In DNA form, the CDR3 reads TGTGCCAGCAGCCCCGATACTGACAATGAGCAGTTCTTC. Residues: CASSPDTDNEQFF.